The entry that follows covers one T cell receptor beta chain sequence. Its antigen is not identified. PCR was performed using 60 Vbeta and 13 Jbeta primers. Measured with immunoSEQ multiplex PCR; TCRdb has only the in-frame clones, and not every one. In the table there are 95,000 to 110,000 clones, under 80% of which are singletons. The data derive from a study of cytomegalovirus exposure and HLA in healthy donors. Study overall: Falling in the Caucasian-associated ancestry cluster were 81% of approximately 410 genotyped donors. General study findings and limits: A link between a missense DCLRE1C variant and TCR beta V- and J-gene trimming emerged from a later analysis. Most sequenced TCRs were rare (though some public TCRs occurred in many donors).

Material: PBMCs. The TCR originated in a woman between 18 and 30 years old in good health and CMV-seropositive.

The CDR3 here is CSVGTSGASYEQYF. The CDR3 coding sequence is TGCAGCGTCGGGACTAGCGGGGCCAGCTACGAGCAGTACTTC. This sequence joins TRBV29-1 and TRBJ2-7, with 13 nucleotides matching TRBD2. This CDR3 contains 14 residues. The V and J ends lost 6 bases and 3 bases, in that order; junction bases with no gene match: 5. Germline V gene lookup returns CDR1 SQVTM and CDR2 ANQGSEA.